Here is one T cell receptor beta chain with its context. Its antigen is as yet unknown. Primers: 60 Vbeta forward and 13 Jbeta reverse. TCRdb's copy holds only in-frame clones and misses some; the assay was immunoSEQ multiplex PCR. The sample holds more than 150,000 clones, around 72% seen once. The data derive from a study of cytomegalovirus exposure and HLA in healthy donors. General study findings and limits: Per a later analysis, roughly 17,000 TCR beta sequences showed association with HLA alleles at 0.05 false discovery rate.

The CDR3 is made up of 12 amino acids. CDR1 is LNHDA and CDR2 is SQIVND in the germline V gene (reference sequence). Trimming pared 5 bases from V and 10 bases from J, leaving 14 bases between. The chain carries TRBV19 and TRBJ1-1; a weak D match, TRBD1 (6 bases). The receptor was isolated from a woman aged 45-60 years in good health and CMV-seropositive. The sequenced material came from PBMCs. The CDR3 sequence is CASSPGQQGAFF. Here the CDR3 DNA reads TGTGCCAGTAGTCCAGGACAGCAGGGAGCTTTCTTT.